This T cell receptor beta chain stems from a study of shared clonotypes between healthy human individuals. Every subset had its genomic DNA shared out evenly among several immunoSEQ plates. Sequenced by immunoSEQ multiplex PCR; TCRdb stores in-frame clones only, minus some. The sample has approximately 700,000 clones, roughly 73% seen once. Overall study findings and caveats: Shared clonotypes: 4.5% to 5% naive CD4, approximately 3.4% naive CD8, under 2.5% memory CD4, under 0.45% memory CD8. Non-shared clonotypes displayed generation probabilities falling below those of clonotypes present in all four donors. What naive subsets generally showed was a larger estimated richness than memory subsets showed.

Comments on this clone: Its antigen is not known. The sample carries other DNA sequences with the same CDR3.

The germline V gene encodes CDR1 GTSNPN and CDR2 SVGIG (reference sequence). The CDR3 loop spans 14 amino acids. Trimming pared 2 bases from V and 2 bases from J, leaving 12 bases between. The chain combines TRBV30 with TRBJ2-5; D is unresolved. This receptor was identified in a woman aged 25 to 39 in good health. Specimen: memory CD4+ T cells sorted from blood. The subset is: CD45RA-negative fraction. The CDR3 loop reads CAWSPGGTQETQYF. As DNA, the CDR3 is TGTGCCTGGAGTCCGGGCGGCACACAAGAGACCCAGTACTTC.